The 2 T cell receptor beta chains listed next were all sequenced from one sample in a study of blood T cell repertoires in COVID-19. The data were produced by immunoSEQ multiplex PCR, yet TCRdb's version contains in-frame clones alone and is incomplete. This table has tens of thousands of clones, roughly 91% appearing once. What was sequenced was peripheral blood. These receptors were obtained from a woman older than 75 with active COVID-19.

CDR3 protein: CASNPGQGNSPLHF. CDR3 in DNA: TGTGCCAGTAACCCAGGACAGGGAAATTCACCCCTCCACTTT. This chain connects TRBV19 to TRBJ1-6; 8 nucleotides agree with TRBD1. The V segment lost 7 bases and the J segment 7 bases; nucleotides outside the gene matches: 6. Per the germline V gene, CDR1 is LNHDA and CDR2 is SQIVND (reference sequence). The CDR3 extends over 14 amino acids.

The V gene is TRBV28, the J gene TRBJ1-5; 8 positions match TRBD1. The CDR3 sequence is 16 residues long. V was pared by 4 bases and J by 0 bases, with 5 bases of the junction left unmatched. Germline assignment: CDR1 MDHEN and CDR2 SYDVKM. As DNA, the CDR3 is TGTGCCAGCAGTTCTCCAGGGGGCAATAGCAATCAGCCCCAGCATTTT. It yields the protein CASSSPGGNSNQPQHF.